This entry lists 4 T cell receptor beta chains sequenced from one sample in a study of blood T cells in healthy people across ages. Together with a sample-barcoded 5' primer, a J-beta primer mix was included in a second PCR lasting roughly 6 to 12 cycles. TCRdb re-analysed the 5' RACE reads in MiXCR, keeping a single row per CDR3 protein. Found here are some 1.8 million distinct CDR3 sequences, around 42% of them singletons; the top ten hold roughly 23%. The source material was blood. These receptors originate from a human donor in good health.

The chain combines TRBV2 with TRBJ2-1, with 8 bases that match TRBD2. V lost 4 bases to trimming and J lost 7 bases; unmatched junction nucleotides: 6. The CDR3 is made up of 14 amino acids. Germline V gives CDR1 SNHLY, CDR2 FYNNEI. The CDR3 here is CASSAREGRNEQFF. CDR3 in DNA: TGTGCCAGCAGTGCCCGGGAGGGGAGGAATGAGCAGTTCTTC.

This clonotype was counted only a few times. The chain is built from TRBV7-2 and TRBJ1-4; D is possibly TRBD1 (5 bases). Trimming shortened V by 3 bases and J by 5 bases, and 13 bases separated the two germline ends. CDR3 size: 15 residues. Germline V gene sequence: CDR1 SGHTA, CDR2 FQGNSA. Here the CDR3 reads CASSFVGTANEKLFF. The CDR3 region has the DNA TGTGCCAGCAGCTTCGTGGGGACGGCGAATGAAAAACTGTTTTTT.

This clonotype was found a few times. The chain recombines TRBV7-9 with TRBJ1-2, with D possibly TRBD1 on 5 matching bases. The length of the CDR3 is 14 residues. The germline V and J ends were trimmed by 1 base and 8 bases, with 14 bases remaining between them. Germline V gene data show CDR1 as SEHNR and CDR2 as FQNEAQ (reference sequence). The CDR3 loop is CASSLDLLSGGYTF. CDR3 bases: TGTGCCAGCAGCTTAGACCTACTATCAGGGGGCTACACCTTC. Using reference TRBV7-9 and TRBJ1-2 for the parts outside the CDR3, the full variable domain is DTGVSQNPRHKITKRGQNVTFRCDPISEHNRLYWYRQTLGQGPEFLTYFQNEAQLEKSRLLSDRFSAERPKGSFSTLEIQRTEQGDSAMYLCASSLDLLSGGYTFGSGTRLTVV.

This clonotype turned up a few times. The chain carries TRBV7-2 and TRBJ1-1; D uncertain. The CDR3 loop spans 14 amino acids. V was cut by 1 base and J by 1 base, with 7 bases left in between. From germline, CDR1 is SGHTA and CDR2 FQGNSA. DNA of the CDR3: TGTGCCAGCAGCTTAGTAGCAGCGAACACTGAAGCTTTCTTT. Translating it yields CASSLVAANTEAFF.